Listed below are T cell receptor beta chains from one sample, sequenced in a study of CD8 T cells in ankylosing spondylitis. Via MiXCR, TCRdb re-called the 5' RACE reads, giving one row per CDR3 protein. Counted here are about 160,000 distinct CDR3 sequences, around 17% occurring once; the ten biggest clones make up under 9%. The sequenced sample was blood, either unsorted or a sorted T cell fraction (not recorded which). Every receptor here comes from a male donor with ankylosing spondylitis or in good health (not recorded which). Both conserved end residues are part of each CDR3.

cdr3_aa v_call
CASSLFTGQHEQYF TRBV5-1
CSAETTAVGYYGYTF TRBV20-1
CSARPSGSTDTQYF TRBV20-1
CASSEQNTGELFF TRBV2
CASSFNQASTDTQYF TRBV5-1
CASRLLSLTGELFF TRBV6-2/TRBV6-3
CAISPDGLNTEAFF TRBV10-3
CASSEAIPDSDYEQYF TRBV6-1
CASSGGVNQPQHF TRBV5-6
CAWSGSRVTSAGIGEQFF TRBV30
CSARGLKGGSYNEQFF TRBV20-1
CSAGRGNEQFF TRBV20-1
CSATGTGSYEQYF TRBV29-1
CASSQVGNYGYTF TRBV3-1
CASWDRSSYNSPLHF TRBV10-1
CASSGGVASTQETQYF TRBV28
CASTLNGGQGSYEQYF TRBV27
CSVERGTSGSGQYF TRBV29-1
CASSRAPKTQYF TRBV7-8
CASLEEGIFTGELFF TRBV28
CASSVDEGEQYF TRBV9
CASSDRPLKNTEAFF TRBV2
CATSDSGRVTKTQYF TRBV24-1
CASSLGRSQPQHF TRBV28